The entry below gives a single T cell receptor (beta chain) sequence along with its context. Antigen specificity is unknown. The data derive from a study of early T cells in non-severe SARS-CoV-2 infection. The wider study: Chains stayed unpaired after sequencing of bulk RNA from unsorted whole blood.

Findings of the study overall: VDJdb-based matching was biased toward anti-spike CD8 responses and missed private and CD4 specificities.

Individually, cDNA molecules had unique molecular identifiers attached to them. MiXCR was run by TCRdb on the 5' RACE reads, yielding one entry per CDR3 protein. The sample has 30,000 to 35,000 distinct CDR3 sequences, under 7.5% seen once; the top ten hold 4% to 4.5%. This CDR3 has 13 residues. V was pared by 1 base and J by 6 bases, with 8 bases between. CDR1 is MNHNS and CDR2 is SASEGT in the germline V gene. The TCR sequence derives from an adult who was a healthcare worker with PCR-confirmed SARS-CoV-2 infection or an uninfected control (not recorded which). The material sequenced was whole blood. The V call is TRBV6-1, the J call TRBJ2-3; D is uncertain. CDR3: CASSEDRADTQYF. The CDR3 coding sequence is TGTGCCAGCAGTGAAGATCGAGCGGATACGCAGTATTTT.